The 10 T cell receptor beta chains listed next were all sequenced from one sample in a study of response to subunit inactivated influenza vaccine. TCRdb analysed the RT-PCR reads with MiXCR anew, one entry per CDR3 protein. The data contain about 540,000 distinct CDR3 sequences, 20% to 25% of them singletons. This sample also belongs to another study, concerning T cells expressing NK-cell markers. That work states: cDNA encoding TCR beta was synthesized via 5'RACE template switching incorporating UMIs.

The sample in question was CD4+ T cells sorted from PBMCs, obtained 12 days after vaccination. The receptors originated from a man aged 50-60 years who received an inactivated influenza vaccine.

This clonotype was picked up a small number of times. This chain joins TRBV5-1 and TRBJ2-3, with 9 positions matching TRBD2. The V gene's germline CDR1 is SGHRS and CDR2 YFSETQ. The CDR3 totals 16 residues. Trimming at V came to 3 bases and at J to 5 bases, leaving 10 bases not matched to a gene. The CDR3 DNA sequence: TGCGCCAGCAGCTCCTCACCTAGCGGGGTGGGAGATACGCAGTATTTT. Translation: CASSSSPSGVGDTQYF.

This clonotype was seen more than once but under ten times. The chain carries TRBV4-1 and TRBJ1-5; no definite D call. Germline V lookup: CDR1 MGHRA, CDR2 YSYEKL. V was cut by 8 bases and J by 5 bases, with 13 bases left in between. The CDR3 has 13 residues. The CDR3 DNA reads as TGCGCCAGCGGAATAGGGCCCCATCAGCCCCAGCATTTT. As protein: CASGIGPHQPQHF.

V gene TRBV7-8 combines with J gene TRBJ1-6; 7 nucleotides match TRBD1. Per germline, CDR1 SGHVS and CDR2 FQNEAQ. The CDR3 has 14 residues. After removal of 4 bases from V and 9 bases from J, the junction contained 6 bases not matched to a gene. The CDR3 DNA reads TGTGCCAGCAGCTACGACAGGGTCCGTTCACCCCTCCACTTT. Translating gives CASSYDRVRSPLHF.

The chain links TRBV27 to TRBJ2-1; 9 nucleotides match TRBD1. J gave up 2 bases and V 6 bases, and 14 bases lay outside the gene matches. The germline V gene encodes CDR1 MNHEY and CDR2 SMNVEV (reference sequence). The CDR3 totals 18 residues. The CDR3 spells CASSLGQGFFLAYNEQFF. CDR3 bases: TGTGCCAGCAGCCTGGGACAGGGTTTTTTCCTTGCCTACAATGAGCAGTTCTTC.

The chain combines TRBV5-1 with TRBJ2-5, with 14 positions matching TRBD2. The CDR3 has 17 residues. Per germline, CDR1 SGHRS and CDR2 YFSETQ. Germline trimming cut 2 bases from V and 3 bases from J; bases unmatched to any gene: 6. CDR3 nucleotides: TGCGCCAGCAGCTTTGGGACTAGCGGGAGACGAAAAGAGACCCAGTACTTC. Its translation is CASSFGTSGRRKETQYF.

The chain is built from TRBV15 and TRBJ2-5, with D perhaps matching TRBD2 (6 bases). Trimming left V 1 base short and J 5 bases short, with 17 bases between. This CDR3 region has 16 residues. Germline CDR1 LNHNV, CDR2 YYDKDF (reference sequence). In DNA form, the CDR3 reads TGTGCCACCAGCAGAGCTGGGACTGGAGGACGGGAGACCCAGTACTTC. The encoded protein is CATSRAGTGGRETQYF.

The chain employs TRBV4-2 and TRBJ1-2; perhaps TRBD1 as D (5 bases). The CDR3 length is 15 residues. Germline loops: CDR1 LGHNA, CDR2 YNFKEQ. Between the trimmed V and J ends, which lost 0 bases and 8 bases, there was a span of 16 bases. DNA of the CDR3: TGTGCCAGCAGCCAAGATTTCGGGGCGCGAAAAGGCTACACCTTC. It translates to CASSQDFGARKGYTF.

The rearrangement uses TRBV18 and TRBJ2-7; 10 positions match TRBD1. J gave up 3 bases and V 2 bases, and 1 base lay outside the gene matches. Germline V gene data show CDR1 as KGHSH and CDR2 as LQKENI. This CDR3 contains 14 residues. The DNA of the CDR3 is TGTGCCAGCTCACCAGGGGACAGGGGCTACGAGCAGTACTTC. Its protein is CASSPGDRGYEQYF.

This clonotype has more than one count but fewer than ten. The V call is TRBV6-2 or TRBV6-3, the J call TRBJ2-5; 15 positions match TRBD2. Germline values: CDR1 MNHEY, CDR2 SVGEGT. V lost 2 bases and J lost 5; bases outside the gene matches: 3. The CDR3 is 16 amino acids. The CDR3 DNA follows: TGTGCCAGCAGTTACGGACTAGCGGGAGGGCCGGAGACCCAGTACTTC. It codes for CASSYGLAGGPETQYF.

The chain combines TRBV24-1 with TRBJ2-3; 7 bases align to TRBD2. The V gene end was trimmed by 9 bases and the J gene end by 6 bases; junction bases not matched to a gene: 8. This CDR3 is 13 amino acids long. The germline CDR1 and CDR2 sequences are KGHDR and SFDVKD. The CDR3 region has the DNA TGTGCCACCGCACCTAGCGGTCCGGATACGCAGTATTTT. Protein: CATAPSGPDTQYF.